This passage covers 6 T cell receptor beta chains from one sample sequenced in a study of T cells in Graves' hyperthyroidism and ophthalmopathy. What was amplified from RNA transcripts were TCR beta CDR3 regions. The TCR CDR3 first-round RT-PCR relied on the HTBI primer set. Each CDR3 protein gets one entry after TCRdb re-called the multiplex PCR reads with MiXCR. The sample holds some 490,000 distinct CDR3 sequences, about 16% seen once. The sequenced sample consisted of blood. The receptors were gathered from a woman aged 25 to 39 with Graves' ophthalmopathy.

V and J are TRBV27 and TRBJ2-7; TRBD1 agrees at 9 bases. Trimming at V came to 6 bases and at J to 1 base, leaving 7 bases not matched to a gene. The CDR3 is made up of 15 amino acids. CDR1 is MNHEY, CDR2 SMNVEV, per germline (reference sequence). The CDR3 DNA is TGTGCCAGCAGAGACACAGGGGGCGATTCCTACGAGCAGTACTTC. Its protein is CASRDTGGDSYEQYF.

This clonotype has ten or more counts. The chain is built from TRBV12-3 or TRBV12-4 and TRBJ2-1, with unresolved D. The CDR3 covers 13 residues. Between the trimmed V and J ends, which lost 6 bases and 1 base, there was a span of 7 bases. In nucleotides, the CDR3 is TGTGCCAGCAGCGCTCAATCCTACAATGAGCAGTTCTTC. It codes for CASSAQSYNEQFF.

This clonotype was counted ten times or more. The chain combines TRBV12-3 or TRBV12-4 with TRBJ1-6; D call uncertain. The V gene lost 6 bases and the J gene lost 7 bases, with 19 bases spanning the gap. The CDR3 length is 16 residues. As DNA, the CDR3 is TGTGCCAGCAGCCACTTTAAGCACAGATTGAATTCACCCCTCCACTTT. The encoded protein is CASSHFKHRLNSPLHF.

This clonotype has at least ten counts. The V call is TRBV19, the J call TRBJ2-7; D is possibly TRBD2 (5 bases). The length of the CDR3 is 14 residues. Germline V gene lookup returns CDR1 LNHDA and CDR2 SQIVND (reference sequence). The V end was cut by 5 bases, the J end by 3 bases, with 14 bases between. CDR3 protein: CASSGRGWDYEQYF. The CDR3 coding sequence is TGTGCCAGTAGTGGTCGGGGTTGGGACTACGAGCAGTACTTC.

This clonotype appeared many times. This chain joins TRBV6-2 or TRBV6-3 and TRBJ2-1, with a weak D call TRBD2 (5 bases). Trimming shortened V by 2 bases and J by 12 bases, and 8 bases separated the two germline ends. Germline V gene sequence: CDR1 MNHEY, CDR2 SVGEGT. CDR3 length: 11 amino acids. CDR3 DNA sequence: TGTGCCAGCAGTTACGACTACCGGCAGTTCTTC. As protein: CASSYDYRQFF.

This clonotype was found a few times. This chain connects TRBV6-2 or TRBV6-3 to TRBJ2-1; 7 positions agree with TRBD2. The CDR3 has 15 residues. Germline CDR1 MNHEY, CDR2 SVGEGT. V lost 2 bases and J lost 2; bases outside the gene matches: 3. CDR3 sequence reads: CASSYGLAAYNEQFF. CDR3 DNA sequence: TGTGCCAGCAGTTACGGCCTAGCGGCCTACAATGAGCAGTTCTTC.